The clone carrying this TCR beta chain was counted ten times or more. Antigen unknown. There are 16 residues in the CDR3. The trim removed 1 base at V and 8 bases at J, leaving 11 bases unmatched. Looked up from germline, CDR1 is MNHEY and CDR2 is SVGEGT. This sample was taken from a study of T cells in Graves' hyperthyroidism and ophthalmopathy. Whole-study context: The authors collected peripheral blood at initial diagnosis, before any treatment.

Amplification targeted TCR beta CDR3 regions from RNA transcripts. HTBI primers were the set used in a first-round RT-PCR of the TCR CDR3. TCRdb reprocessed the multiplex PCR reads via MiXCR and lists one record per CDR3 protein. The table shows about 59,000 distinct CDR3 sequences, with under 70% occurring only once. Study-wide results and caveats: Ophthalmopathy onset followed model prediction by a median about 6.9 months.

This chain uses TRBV6-2 or TRBV6-3 with TRBJ2-4; 7 positions agree with TRBD1. Material for sequencing was blood. This receptor was obtained from a woman aged 55 to 70 with Graves' ophthalmopathy. CDR3 loop: CASSYFLGGARDIQYF. The CDR3 coding sequence is TGTGCCAGCAGTTACTTCTTAGGGGGCGCGAGGGACATTCAGTACTTC.